A single sample gave rise to the 25 T cell receptor beta chains below, sequenced in a study of T-cell memory formation after mild COVID-19. TCRdb independently ran MiXCR on the 5' RACE reads; one entry per CDR3 protein. The sample consists of over 250,000 distinct CDR3 sequences, approximately 16% of them appearing once. The sequencing sample was made of PBMCs or a T cell subset sorted from them (not recorded which). The receptor set was obtained from a man younger than 35 who had mild COVID-19 (a few samples of this study predate the infection). Cell type and time point are not known.

This clonotype was counted only a few times. The chain recombines TRBV7-9 with TRBJ1-6, with D tentatively TRBD1 (5 bases). This CDR3 has 15 amino acids. Trimming removed 8 bases from V and 7 bases from J, with 18 bases in between. From germline, CDR1 is SEHNR and CDR2 FQNEAQ (reference sequence). The CDR3 reads CASRSHSGENSPLHF. The CDR3 nucleotides are TGTGCCAGCCGCTCTCATTCGGGGGAAAATTCACCCCTCCACTTT.

This chain uses TRBV3-1 with TRBJ2-1; 9 nucleotides align to TRBD1. The germline CDR1 and CDR2 sequences are LGHDT and YNNKEL (reference sequence). Trimming took 6 bases from V and 8 from J; bases not matched to a gene: 8. This CDR3 is 14 amino acids long. CDR3 in amino acids: CASRRQGVGDEQFF. CDR3 coding DNA: TGTGCCAGCAGACGACAGGGGGTCGGGGATGAGCAGTTCTTC.

This clonotype was observed at least ten times. V usage is TRBV7-2 and J usage is TRBJ2-2; no reliable D call. V was shortened by 5 bases and J by 2 bases, with 9 bases between the two germline ends. Germline V gene sequence: CDR1 SGHTA, CDR2 FQGNSA. The CDR3 has 14 amino acids. The CDR3 loop is CASSLLRNTGELFF. As DNA, the CDR3 is TGTGCCAGCAGCCTCCTCCGAAACACCGGGGAGCTGTTTTTT. Complete variable domain (other parts from reference TRBV7-2 and TRBJ2-2): GAGVSQSPSNKVTEKGKDVELRCDPISGHTALYWYRQSLGQGLEFLIYFQGNSAPDKSGLPSDRFSAERTGGSVSTLTIQRTQQEDSAVYLCASSLLRNTGELFFGEGSRLTVL.

This clonotype was seen only a few times. V gene TRBV20-1 combines with J gene TRBJ2-2; D tentatively reads TRBD1 or TRBD2 (5 bases each). V gave up 6 bases and J gave up 6 bases, with 20 bases separating them. This CDR3 has 15 residues. Germline V gives CDR1 DFQATT, CDR2 SNEGSKA (reference sequence). CDR3 sequence: CSATKAGWGSGELFF. The CDR3 nucleotides read TGCAGTGCCACCAAGGCAGGGTGGGGGTCCGGGGAGCTGTTTTTT.

This chain uses TRBV6-5 with TRBJ2-2; possibly TRBD1 or TRBD2 for D (6 bases each). V was shortened by 5 bases and J by 6 bases, with 19 bases between the two germline ends. The CDR3 is 16 residues long. Germline lookup yields CDR1 MNHEY and CDR2 SVGAGI. CDR3 sequence: CASSPLGGGPPGELFF. The CDR3 nucleotides are TGTGCCAGCAGTCCCCTTGGAGGGGGGCCCCCCGGGGAGCTGTTTTTT.

The J gene is TRBJ1-6, the V gene TRBV25-1; D ambiguous. The CDR3 consists of 14 residues. Trimming took off 7 bases at V and 0 bases at J, with 7 bases between the two ends. CDR1 and CDR2 from the germline V gene are MGHDK and SYGVNS. Written as DNA, the CDR3 is TGTGCCAGCACGACCAGCTCCTATAATTCACCCCTCCACTTT. It translates to CASTTSSYNSPLHF.

In its sample, this clonotype was seen a few times. The rearrangement links TRBV5-1 to TRBJ2-5; D might be TRBD1 (5 bases). Trimming left V 4 bases short and J 1 base short, with 11 bases between. The germline V gene encodes CDR1 SGHRS and CDR2 YFSETQ. The CDR3 extends over 14 amino acids. DNA for the CDR3: TGCGCCAGCAGCAACACAGGCCTCCAAGAGACCCAGTACTTC. Translating it yields CASSNTGLQETQYF.

The chain uses TRBV4-1 and TRBJ2-7, with D possibly matching TRBD1 (5 bases). The length of the CDR3 is 15 residues. Germline V CDR1 and CDR2: MGHRA, YSYEKL. V lost 4 bases and J 0 bases, leaving 13 bases between the germline ends. The CDR3 sequence is CASSPSDMSSYEQYF. The CDR3 DNA is TGCGCCAGCAGCCCCTCGGACATGAGCTCCTACGAGCAGTACTTC.

In its sample, this clonotype was seen a few times. The V gene is TRBV20-1, the J gene TRBJ1-5; possible D gene TRBD1, 5 bases. Trimming stripped 0 bases from V and 5 bases from J, with 14 bases between. The CDR3 extends over 15 amino acids. The V gene's germline CDR1 is DFQATT and CDR2 SNEGSKA (reference sequence). CDR3 nucleotide sequence: TGCAGTGCTAGAGATCAAAGGGGCCCCTATCAGCCCCAGCATTTT. It encodes CSARDQRGPYQPQHF.

Only a few counts were recorded for this clonotype. The chain combines TRBV18 with TRBJ2-1; TRBD1 agrees at 9 bases. From germline, CDR1 is KGHSH and CDR2 LQKENI. After removal of 3 bases from V and 8 bases from J, the junction contained 8 bases not matched to a gene. This CDR3 comprises 15 residues. The CDR3 spells CASSPTGDRVDEQFF. In DNA form, the CDR3 reads TGTGCCAGCTCACCTACGGGGGACAGGGTGGATGAGCAGTTCTTC.

The CDR3 DNA reads TGCGCCAGCAGCCCGAGGGTTCCCGGGGAGACCCAGTACTTC. This translates into CASSPRVPGETQYF. This chain joins TRBV5-1 and TRBJ2-5, with a weak D call TRBD2 (5 bases). CDR1 SGHRS and CDR2 YFSETQ come from the germline V gene. The CDR3 consists of 14 residues. V lost 4 bases to trimming and J lost 5 bases, with 15 bases between them.

This chain joins TRBV2 and TRBJ2-7; the match to TRBD2 covers 10 bases. The V and J ends lost 7 bases and 3 bases, in that order; junction bases with no gene match: 3. This CDR3 region has 13 residues. CDR1 and CDR2 (germline): SNHLY, FYNNEI. CDR3 DNA sequence: TGTGCCAGCAACCTAGCGGGGGTCTACGAGCAGTACTTC. Translating gives CASNLAGVYEQYF. Using reference TRBV2 and TRBJ2-7 for the parts outside the CDR3, the full variable domain is EPEVTQTPSHQVTQMGQEVILRCVPISNHLYFYWYRQILGQKVEFLVSFYNNEISEKSEIFDDQFSVERPDGSNFTLKIRSTKLEDSAMYFCASNLAGVYEQYFGPGTRLTVT.

This sequence joins TRBV23-1 and TRBJ2-7, with a weak D call TRBD2 (5 bases). TRBV23-1 belongs to the ORF category, with a function that is uncertain. V lost 7 bases and J 2 bases, leaving 18 bases between the germline ends. The CDR3 runs to 15 residues. The CDR3 spells CASITTEACPYEQYV. For the CDR3, the DNA is TGCGCCAGCATCACGACGGAGGCATGCCCCTACGAGCAGTACGTC.

This clonotype was seen only a few times. The chain employs TRBV20-1 and TRBJ1-1, with D hard to call. The CDR3 contains 12 residues. Deletions cut 3 bases from V and 2 bases from J, with 7 bases between. Germline-derived CDR1 and CDR2 are DFQATT and SNEGSKA (reference sequence). CDR3 nucleotides: TGCAGTGCTAGGCTCGGTAACACTGAAGCTTTCTTT. This translates into CSARLGNTEAFF.

Ten or more counts support this clonotype. V is TRBV11-2 and J is TRBJ2-5, with D perhaps TRBD2 (5 bases). Germline values: CDR1 SGHAT, CDR2 FQNNGV. V gave up 1 base and J gave up 2 bases, with 14 bases separating them. This CDR3 contains 16 residues. The CDR3 region is CASSLVRLSGQETQYF. Written as DNA, the CDR3 is TGTGCCAGCAGCTTAGTAAGACTATCGGGGCAAGAGACCCAGTACTTC.

The rearrangement links TRBV7-6 to TRBJ2-6; weak D call: TRBD1 (5 bases). The CDR3 totals 16 residues. Germline CDR1 SGHVS, CDR2 FNYEAQ. V lost 0 bases and J 1 base, leaving 7 bases between the germline ends. DNA for the CDR3: TGTGCCAGCAGCTTAGCGGCAGGGTCTGGGGCCAACGTCCTGACTTTC. Translation: CASSLAAGSGANVLTF.

The V gene is TRBV12-3 or TRBV12-4, the J gene TRBJ1-6; 7 bases line up with TRBD1. V was pared by 7 bases and J by 8 bases, with 5 bases of the junction left unmatched. This CDR3 spans 13 amino acids. CDR3 protein: CASTRQGDSPLHF. The CDR3 DNA reads TGTGCCAGCACACGGCAGGGGGATTCACCCCTCCACTTT.

This clonotype was picked up a small number of times. The chain joins TRBV6-5 to TRBJ2-2, with D possibly being TRBD1 (5 bases). V lost 6 bases and J lost 1, with 9 bases in between. Germline V gene sequence: CDR1 MNHEY, CDR2 SVGAGI. The CDR3 spans 14 residues. Here the CDR3 DNA reads TGTGCCAGCAGGGACACGGGGAACACCGGGGAGCTGTTTTTT. This translates into CASRDTGNTGELFF.

The chain recombines TRBV11-2 with TRBJ2-2; D remains ambiguous. CDR1 and CDR2 (germline): SGHAT, FQNNGV. The CDR3 loop spans 14 amino acids. V lost 5 bases to trimming and J lost 5 bases, with 12 bases between them. For the CDR3, the DNA is TGTGCCAGCAGCCCTAAGACTGGGACCGGGGAGCTGTTTTTT. Encoded protein: CASSPKTGTGELFF.

The chain has TRBV7-2 and TRBJ2-5; 8 bases are a match to TRBD2. Unmatched junction bases numbered 6, after V lost 5 bases and J lost 1 base. The CDR3 runs to 15 residues. Germline V CDR1 and CDR2: SGHTA, FQGNSA. CDR3 sequence (DNA): TGTGCCAGCAGCAGAGGGAGCGGGGGCCAAGAGACCCAGTACTTC. Its translation: CASSRGSGGQETQYF.

The chain has TRBV7-2 and TRBJ1-1; D is undetermined. The CDR3 sequence is 14 residues long. Trimming pared 3 bases from V and 4 bases from J, leaving 12 bases between. CDR1 is SGHTA and CDR2 is FQGNSA in the germline V gene. The DNA of the CDR3 is TGTGCCAGCAGCTTTGATCATAGTGGCACTGAAGCTTTCTTT. It translates to CASSFDHSGTEAFF.

This clonotype has just a few counts. V and J are TRBV7-3 and TRBJ2-3, with a tentative D call TRBD2 (5 bases). Per the germline V gene, CDR1 is SGHTA and CDR2 is FQGTGA. V lost 5 bases and J 5 bases, leaving 17 bases between the germline ends. The CDR3 is 15 residues long. The DNA of the CDR3 is TGTGCCAGCAGCCTCCCCGATGGGAGTCGAGATACGCAGTATTTT. Its protein is CASSLPDGSRDTQYF.

In this sample, this clonotype turned up a few times. The gene calls are TRBV5-1 and TRBJ1-2; TRBD1 might be the D (6 bases). CDR3 size: 14 residues. V was shortened by 0 bases and J by 4 bases, with 10 bases between the two germline ends. Germline-derived CDR1 and CDR2 are SGHRS and YFSETQ. CDR3 in DNA: TGCGCCAGCAGCTTGGAACAGGGCGCCTATGGCTACACCTTC. Its translation is CASSLEQGAYGYTF.

V is TRBV19 and J is TRBJ1-2, with D unresolved. The CDR3 length is 13 residues. V lost 3 bases, J lost 5 bases, and 10 bases lay in between. CDR1 is LNHDA, CDR2 SQIVND, per germline (reference sequence). The CDR3 is CASSMGRFYGYTF. The CDR3 nucleotides are TGTGCCAGTAGTATGGGCAGGTTTTATGGCTACACCTTC.

This clonotype has more than one count but fewer than ten. The chain recombines TRBV20-1 with TRBJ1-2; TRBD1 agrees at 7 bases. V shed 3 bases, J shed 5 bases, and the junction held 3 bases outside the gene matches. CDR1 and CDR2 from the germline V gene are DFQATT and SNEGSKA (reference sequence). This CDR3 comprises 12 residues. CDR3 bases: TGCAGTGCTAGCCCGACAGGGTATGGCTACACCTTC. It codes for CSASPTGYGYTF.